The sequence of this T cell receptor (beta chain) was determined in a study of regulatory T cells in long-lasting Graves disease. About the study: It was over 5 years of antithyroid drugs, with positive TSH receptor antibodies, that meant persistent Graves' disease. Notes on the study in general: With 2,741 shared public clonotypes, persistent patients exceeded new patients, who shared more than 900.

This clonotype occurred many times. The antigen remains undetermined. Through Arm-PCR of CDR3 regions and iRepertoire HTBI primers, TCR beta libraries were built. TCRdb reanalysed the multiplex PCR reads using MiXCR and keeps one entry per CDR3 protein. The sample gives roughly 430,000 distinct CDR3 sequences, around 23% of which show up once; roughly an eighth is in the top ten. Sample time point: persistent/refractory GD, antithyroid drugs over 5 years with positive TRAb. TCR sequences were obtained from RNA taken from PBMCs. Looked up from germline, CDR1 is SEHNR and CDR2 is FQNEAQ (reference sequence). This CDR3 has 14 amino acids. With 7 bases clipped from V and 4 bases from J, the junction kept 8 bases outside the gene matches.

V is TRBV7-9 and J is TRBJ2-7, with TRBD2 matching 9 bases. The sequence came from a female donor with Graves disease. Sequencing used peripheral blood mononuclear cells (PBMCs), obtained when the disease was refractory, from a patient treated with antithyroid drugs. CDR3 protein: CASTHWREGYEQYF. CDR3 coding DNA: TGTGCCAGCACCCATTGGCGGGAGGGTTACGAGCAGTACTTC.